These T cell receptor beta chains were read from a single sample in a study of response to subunit inactivated influenza vaccine. TCRdb reanalysed the RT-PCR reads using MiXCR and keeps one entry per CDR3 protein. The sample has about 540,000 distinct CDR3 sequences, 12% to 15% seen once. Material: PBMCs from blood, obtained about 12 days after vaccination. These receptors originate from a man over 45 who received an inactivated influenza vaccine. Each CDR3 is given with its conserved first and last residue. Fields, in order: clone size, J gene, D gene, V gene, CDR3 protein, CDR3 DNA. A D gene is named only where the DNA matches it firmly. Rows may omit the clone size; those that give it use once, few, many or a size class.

many,TRBJ2-4,.,TRBV7-8,CASSLAPWLAKNIQYF,TGTGCCAGCAGCTTAGCTCCCTGGTTAGCCAAAAACATTCAGTACTTC
few,TRBJ2-2,TRBD1,TRBV5-1,CASSFLGQALSNTGELFF,TGCGCCAGCAGCTTTCTCGGACAGGCCCTGTCGAACACCGGGGAGCTGTTTTTT
.,TRBJ2-5,.,TRBV20-1,CSANGGLQETQYF,TGCAGTGCCAATGGGGGGCTCCAAGAGACCCAGTACTTC
few,TRBJ2-1,TRBD2,TRBV20-1,CSARDPSRGGQNEQFF,TGCAGTGCTAGAGATCCCTCGCGGGGGGGCCAAAATGAGCAGTTCTTC
.,TRBJ2-2,TRBD1,TRBV5-1,CASALDGRGPFAGELFF,TGCGCCAGCGCTCTTGATGGCAGGGGGCCGTTCGCCGGGGAGCTGTTTTTT
few,TRBJ2-5,.,TRBV5-1,CASSGPTREQETQYF,TGCGCCAGCAGCGGACCTACTAGGGAACAAGAGACCCAGTACTTC
once,TRBJ2-3,TRBD2,TRBV20-1,CSASSGLAGGWTDTQYF,TGCAGTGCTAGCTCGGGACTAGCGGGGGGTTGGACAGATACGCAGTATTTT
.,TRBJ2-5,.,TRBV10-3,CAIAVGVGETQYF,TGTGCCATCGCCGTCGGAGTGGGGGAGACCCAGTACTTC
few,TRBJ1-6,.,TRBV4-2,CASSQAGRVDSPLHF,TGTGCCAGCAGCCAAGCCGGCAGGGTGGATTCACCCCTCCACTTT
few,TRBJ2-7,.,TRBV24-1,CATSDFRDEQYF,TGTGCCACCAGTGATTTCAGGGACGAGCAGTACTTC
.,TRBJ2-1,TRBD2,TRBV7-9,CASSSLSGRAYNEQFF,TGTGCCAGCAGCTCCCTTAGCGGGAGGGCCTACAATGAGCAGTTCTTC
.,TRBJ1-1,.,TRBV10-3,CAISSSMTTEAFF,TGTGCCATCAGTTCGTCCATGACCACTGAAGCTTTCTTT
few,TRBJ1-6,.,TRBV12-3/TRBV12-4,CASKIRVPNSPLHF,TGTGCCAGCAAAATCAGGGTCCCAAATTCACCCCTCCACTTT
.,TRBJ2-1,TRBD2,TRBV14,CASSPLTSGGYNEQFF,TGTGCCAGCAGCCCGCTGACTAGCGGGGGTTACAATGAGCAGTTCTTC
.,TRBJ2-5,.,TRBV7-2,CASSLRTETQYF,TGTGCCAGCAGCCTCCGCACGGAGACCCAGTACTTC
few,TRBJ2-3,TRBD2,TRBV6-1,CASSPYSGGADTQYF,TGTGCCAGCAGTCCTTATAGCGGGGGGGCTGATACGCAGTATTTT
.,TRBJ2-1,TRBD2,TRBV6-2/TRBV6-3,CASTGTSGENEQFF,TGTGCCAGCACAGGGACTAGCGGGGAAAATGAGCAGTTCTTC
.,TRBJ1-4,.,TRBV11-2,CASSVTRSGWRKLFF,TGTGCCAGCAGCGTAACACGATCAGGGTGGCGAAAACTGTTTTTT
.,TRBJ2-1,TRBD2,TRBV28,CASSLVLAGPARNEQFF,TGTGCCAGCAGTTTAGTGCTAGCGGGACCTGCGCGCAATGAGCAGTTCTTC
.,TRBJ1-1,.,TRBV18,CASYPSQSGNTEAFF,TGTGCCAGCTATCCTAGTCAGTCGGGGAACACTGAGGCTTTCTTT
.,TRBJ1-1,.,TRBV9,CASSVGVGLLNTEAFF,TGTGCCAGCAGCGTCGGGGTGGGACTCCTGAACACTGAAGCTTTCTTT
few,TRBJ1-3,.,TRBV3-1,CASSQEGNTIYF,TGTGCCAGCAGCCAAGAAGGCAACACCATATATTTT
few,TRBJ2-3,.,TRBV28,CASSFARDTQYF,TGTGCCAGCAGTTTTGCTCGAGATACGCAGTATTTT
once,TRBJ2-5,.,TRBV7-2,CASRDGRLGQETQYF,TGTGCCAGCAGAGACGGTAGACTAGGACAAGAGACCCAGTACTTC
few,TRBJ2-5,.,TRBV27,CASSSRGRLAETQYF,TGTGCCAGCAGTAGCCGGGGCAGGCTGGCGGAGACCCAGTACTTC
.,TRBJ2-6,TRBD1,TRBV27,CASSINPGQAGANVLTF,TGTGCCAGCAGTATCAATCCGGGACAGGCTGGGGCCAACGTCCTGACTTTC
many,TRBJ2-1,TRBD1,TRBV7-3,CASSSEPYRGRDEQFF,TGTGCCAGCAGCAGTGAGCCCTACAGGGGGCGCGATGAGCAGTTCTTC
many,TRBJ2-1,.,TRBV7-8,CASSLSRTEQFF,TGTGCCAGCAGCTTAAGTCGCACAGAGCAGTTCTTC
.,TRBJ1-1,.,TRBV30,CAWRPMNNPTEAFF,TGTGCCTGGAGACCCATGAACAACCCCACTGAAGCTTTCTTT
many,TRBJ2-3,.,TRBV5-1,CASSLGIGTTDTQYF,TGCGCCAGCAGCTTGGGTATAGGGACCACAGATACGCAGTATTTT
.,TRBJ2-1,.,TRBV7-8,CASSPIGGEQFF,TGTGCCAGCAGCCCGATCGGGGGTGAGCAGTTCTTC
.,TRBJ2-7,.,TRBV6-2/TRBV6-3,CASSLPLSPSYEQYF,TGTGCCAGCAGCCTTCCTCTCAGCCCCTCCTACGAGCAGTACTTC
few,TRBJ2-5,TRBD1,TRBV7-2,CASSAVGQGWIETQYF,TGTGCCAGCAGCGCAGTGGGACAGGGTTGGATCGAGACCCAGTACTTC
.,TRBJ2-1,TRBD1,TRBV11-2,CASSAVQGVTEQFF,TGTGCCAGCAGCGCGGTACAGGGGGTGACTGAGCAGTTCTTC
few,TRBJ1-1,.,TRBV24-1,CATRTGKNTEAFF,TGTGCCACCAGAACGGGGAAGAACACTGAAGCTTTCTTT
.,TRBJ1-5,.,TRBV6-2/TRBV6-3,CASTHRGDQPQHF,TGTGCCAGCACCCACCGGGGGGATCAGCCCCAGCATTTT
.,TRBJ1-6,.,TRBV4-3,CASSQDVVWSPLHF,TGCGCCAGCAGCCAAGACGTGGTATGGTCACCCCTCCACTTT
many,TRBJ2-3,TRBD2,TRBV20-1,CSARKSGTTDTQYF,TGCAGTGCTAGAAAATCCGGGACTACGGATACGCAGTATTTT
.,TRBJ1-4,.,TRBV10-3,CAIRGGARGEKLFF,TGTGCCATCCGAGGGGGGGCGCGGGGTGAAAAACTGTTTTTT
many,TRBJ2-5,.,TRBV29-1,CSVDRQEETQYF,TGCAGCGTTGATCGACAGGAAGAGACCCAGTACTTC
.,TRBJ1-2,.,TRBV18,CASSPSSRDVPYGYTF,TGTGCCAGCTCACCCTCCAGCCGAGATGTCCCCTATGGCTACACCTTC
.,TRBJ2-1,TRBD2,TRBV12-3/TRBV12-4,CASTEGLAGGSEQFF,TGTGCCAGCACCGAGGGACTAGCGGGGGGTAGTGAGCAGTTCTTC
.,TRBJ2-1,TRBD2,TRBV29-1,CSVDPAGGAYNEQFF,TGCAGCGTTGATCCAGCGGGAGGCGCCTACAATGAGCAGTTCTTC
.,TRBJ2-3,.,TRBV7-9,CASSQSVRTDTQYF,TGTGCCAGCAGCCAGTCGGTCCGAACAGATACGCAGTATTTT
.,TRBJ2-1,.,TRBV4-3,CASSQDGLSGNEQFF,TGCGCCAGCAGCCAAGATGGTCTATCGGGGAATGAGCAGTTCTTC
few,TRBJ2-7,.,TRBV1,CTSSQYKRRYYEQYF,TGCACCAGCAGCCAATATAAGCGAAGATACTACGAGCAGTACTTC
.,TRBJ2-3,.,TRBV29-1,CSARTYTQYF,TGCAGCGCTAGGACTTATACGCAGTATTTT
.,TRBJ2-5,.,TRBV7-9,CASSLLYWGLRETQYF,TGTGCCAGCAGCTTATTGTATTGGGGCCTGAGGGAGACCCAGTACTTC
.,TRBJ1-3,TRBD1,TRBV27,CASSKTGFVGNTIYF,TGTGCCAGCAGCAAGACAGGGTTTGTTGGAAACACCATATATTTT
.,TRBJ2-3,.,TRBV29-1,CSVERLRQPSTDTQYF,TGCAGCGTTGAACGCCTTCGGCAACCAAGCACAGATACGCAGTATTTT
.,TRBJ2-1,.,TRBV20-1,CSARANHKSPNEQFF,TGCAGTGCTAGAGCCAATCACAAGTCCCCCAATGAGCAGTTCTTC
.,TRBJ2-3,.,TRBV6-1,CASRTLGQSADTQYF,TGTGCCAGCAGAACTCTGGGCCAGTCCGCAGATACGCAGTATTTT
.,TRBJ2-5,.,TRBV28,CASSLNTLRGLETQYF,TGTGCCAGCAGTTTGAATACCCTCCGGGGTCTGGAGACCCAGTACTTC
.,TRBJ2-1,.,TRBV13,CASSLEGKSSYNEQFF,TGTGCCAGCAGCTTAGAGGGGAAGAGCTCCTACAATGAGCAGTTCTTC
.,TRBJ2-1,TRBD1,TRBV6-2/TRBV6-3,CASRKTGYQYNEQFF,TGTGCCAGCAGAAAGACAGGGTACCAATACAATGAGCAGTTCTTC
few,TRBJ2-3,.,TRBV27,CASSLLNSAGTDTQYF,TGTGCCAGCAGTTTATTAAATTCTGCGGGCACAGATACGCAGTATTTT
few,TRBJ2-7,TRBD2,TRBV20-1,CSARARLADYEQYF,TGCAGTGCTAGAGCAAGACTAGCGGATTACGAGCAGTACTTC
few,TRBJ2-5,TRBD1,TRBV4-1,CASSRYGTDAPETQYF,TGCGCCAGCAGCCGCTATGGGACAGATGCTCCAGAGACCCAGTACTTC